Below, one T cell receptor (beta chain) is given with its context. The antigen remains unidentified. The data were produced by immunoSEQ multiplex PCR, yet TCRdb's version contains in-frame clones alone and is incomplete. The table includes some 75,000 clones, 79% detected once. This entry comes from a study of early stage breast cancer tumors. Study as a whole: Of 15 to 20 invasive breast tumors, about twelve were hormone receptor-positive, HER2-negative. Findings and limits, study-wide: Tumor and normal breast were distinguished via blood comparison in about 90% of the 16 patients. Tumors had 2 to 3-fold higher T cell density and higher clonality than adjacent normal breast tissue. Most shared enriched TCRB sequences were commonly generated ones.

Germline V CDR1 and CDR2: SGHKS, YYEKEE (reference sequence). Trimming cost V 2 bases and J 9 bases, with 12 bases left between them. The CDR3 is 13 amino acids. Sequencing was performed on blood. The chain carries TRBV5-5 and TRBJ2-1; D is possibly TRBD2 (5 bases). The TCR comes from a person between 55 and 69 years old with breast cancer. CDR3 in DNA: TGTGCCAGCAGCTTATCCGGGAACAGTGAGCAGTTCTTC. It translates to CASSLSGNSEQFF.